A single sample is the source of the 10 T cell receptor beta chains below, sequenced in a study of CD8 T cells in Susac syndrome. When the RNA was reverse transcribed, random hexamers were used with an input of 0.5 to 1 ug. TCRdb reprocessed the immunoSEQ multiplex PCR reads via MiXCR and lists one record per CDR3 protein. The repertoire has approximately 160,000 distinct CDR3 sequences, less than 95% of them found once; the top ten carry about 0.1%. The sample comprised CD4+ T cells from PBMCs. Receptor source: a human donor with multiple sclerosis.

The chain joins TRBV11-2 to TRBJ2-7, with D tentatively TRBD2 (5 bases). Germline CDR1 and CDR2: SGHAT and FQNNGV. The CDR3 runs to 15 residues. Trimming removed 2 bases at V and 5 bases at J, with 16 bases between. This CDR3 reads CASSLSSLVSNEQYF. CDR3 in DNA: TGTGCCAGCAGCTTATCCTCACTAGTTTCGAACGAGCAGTACTTC.

V gene TRBV7-2 combines with J gene TRBJ2-7; 7 bases are a match to TRBD1. The V and J ends lost 5 bases and 3 bases, in that order; junction bases with no gene match: 7. The CDR3 extends over 14 amino acids. Germline values: CDR1 SGHTA, CDR2 FQGNSA. Written as DNA, the CDR3 is TGTGCCAGCAGCCCCGACAGGGACCACTACGAGCAGTACTTC. This codes for CASSPDRDHYEQYF.

DNA of the CDR3: TGTGCCAGCTCACCCTCAACGGCAACTAATGAAAAACTGTTTTTT. Amino acids: CASSPSTATNEKLFF. The chain couples TRBV18 to TRBJ1-4; no firm D call. V gave up 3 bases and J gave up 0 bases, with 8 bases separating them. Germline V gives CDR1 KGHSH, CDR2 LQKENI. This CDR3 spans 15 amino acids.

In the case of this clonotype: Its ends do not fully match the called genes, so a read error is possible. This chain connects TRBV11-1 to TRBJ1-1; possibly TRBD1 for D (5 bases). Germline V gene lookup returns CDR1 SGHAT and CDR2 FQDESV (reference sequence). The CDR3 totals 20 residues. CDR3 sequence: CASSLISWTDAGPGVTEVFF. Written as DNA, the CDR3 is TGTGCCAGCAGCTTAATTTCTTGGACCGACGCGGGGCCGGGAGTAACTGAAGTTTTCTTT.

This clonotype was seen just once. The rearrangement uses TRBV27 and TRBJ2-3; 12 bases are a match to TRBD2. Germline CDR1 and CDR2: MNHEY and SMNVEV (reference sequence). There are 15 residues in the CDR3. Trimming took 7 bases from V and 2 from J; bases not matched to a gene: 4. The CDR3 DNA is TGTGCCAGCAATGGACTAGCGGGAACCACAGATACGCAGTATTTT. This gives the protein CASNGLAGTTDTQYF.

This clonotype turned up a few times. The genes are TRBV7-9 and TRBJ1-2, with unresolved D. V shed 5 bases and J shed 0 bases, with 4 bases lying between them. Germline V CDR1 and CDR2: SEHNR, FQNEAQ (reference sequence). There are 12 residues in the CDR3. The CDR3, as DNA: TGTGCCAGCAGCGCCTCTAACTATGGCTACACCTTC. Translated: CASSASNYGYTF.

The V call is TRBV5-1, the J call TRBJ1-1, with D tentatively TRBD1 (5 bases). Trimming shortened V by 0 bases and J by 2 bases, and 11 bases separated the two germline ends. The germline V gene encodes CDR1 SGHRS and CDR2 YFSETQ. The CDR3 loop spans 15 amino acids. The CDR3 region has the DNA TGCGCCAGCAGCTTGGAAGGGGTAATAAACACTGAAGCTTTCTTT. It is translated as CASSLEGVINTEAFF.

The V call is TRBV10-3, the J call TRBJ2-7; the match to TRBD2 covers 13 bases. Germline assignment: CDR1 ENHRY and CDR2 SYGVKD. V lost 3 bases, J lost 7 bases, and 9 bases stayed unmatched. CDR3 length: 16 residues. CDR3 amino acids: CAISDPTSGRAVEQYF. In nucleotides, the CDR3 is TGTGCCATCAGTGACCCCACTAGCGGGAGGGCCGTGGAGCAGTACTTC.

The J gene is TRBJ2-7, the V gene TRBV20-1; D is possibly TRBD1 (5 bases). Germline-derived CDR1 and CDR2 are DFQATT and SNEGSKA (reference sequence). V lost 0 bases, J lost 3 bases, and 12 bases lay in between. The CDR3 has 14 residues. The CDR3 nucleotides read TGCAGTGCTAGAGAGAAGGGGCCGGACTACGAGCAGTACTTC. Residues: CSAREKGPDYEQYF.

The V gene is TRBV5-1, the J gene TRBJ2-5; tentatively, D is TRBD2 (6 bases). V gave up 3 bases and J gave up 4 bases, with 10 bases separating them. Germline V lookup: CDR1 SGHRS, CDR2 YFSETQ. This CDR3 contains 13 residues. CDR3 amino acids: CASSSLGGETQYF. CDR3 DNA sequence: TGCGCCAGCAGCTCCCTCGGGGGAGAGACCCAGTACTTC.